This section outlines one T cell receptor beta chain sequence together with its context. It has no known antigen specificity. Within one base of it there is no much larger clone, and no base qualities were kept. The entry originates in a study of blood T cell repertoires in COVID-19 (TCRdb year 2020). Context from the whole study: Samples from collaborators originated in the United States, Italy and Spain and spanned both the acute and convalescent phases of COVID-19. The prospective study material was composed of cDNA or gDNA derived from T cells, B-cell-depleted T cells, or PBMCs. Deeply sampled blood TCRbeta repertoires from subjects exposed to, actively infected with, or recovered from COVID-19 were included in the dataset. A freely available public database, intended as a resource for researchers studying the immune response to SARS-CoV-2, is where the repertoires were released. The samples were drawn from two sources: the first 160 participants of the ongoing ImmuneRACE study, and fewer than 1,500 subjects contributed by 6 global collaborators. A de-identified subject ID, COVID-19 status, age in years and sex were almost always included in the sample metadata. HLA class I and class II types, where available, came from metadata supplied by the sample provider rather than from assay-based typing. The paper's findings and limits, for the study overall: The quantity of clinical and demographic metadata differed by source and by participant and was supplied without curation.

One collaborating source in Seattle enrolled patients during active infection and followed them longitudinally through the course of disease. The collaborating institutions used their own protocols to collect whole blood in K2EDTA tubes. For TCRbeta analysis, collaborators shipped samples in one of three forms: frozen whole blood, isolated PBMCs, or DNA extracted from either of those sample types. The immunoSEQ Assay, a bias-controlled multiplex PCR, was used to amplify TCRbeta CDR3 regions from genomic DNA. For the original study's pipeline: Within the assay, amplification of reference gene primers was used to estimate how many nucleated cells each sample contained. Sequence reads were collapsed and filtered to measure the absolute abundance of every unique TCRbeta CDR3 rearrangement. For each sample, productive Simpson clonality was calculated by taking the square root of Simpson's diversity index across productive rearrangements. TCRdb re-hosts the immuneACCESS table, in-frame sequences only. Its copies lack some clones; in the studies checked, an unresolved V gene accounts for under half of them, and the cause for the rest is not known. V, J and clone size are those of that table, while D and trimming were read from the DNA. The sample table records approximately 390,000 clones; about 87% of these occur just once. Together, the top ten hold about 2% of the sample.

The CDR3 contains 17 residues, cysteine and phenylalanine counted. Only the CDR3 part of the read is kept: 51 bases, read in frame from the first base. Germline trimming amounts to 4 bases on V and 4 bases on J, with 11 as the count of junction bases outside the gene matches. The CDR1 and CDR2 encoded by the germline V gene are MGHRA and YSYEKL. The chain links TRBV4-1 with TRBJ1-3, with 9 bases aligning to TRBD1. The material sequenced was peripheral blood. This TCR was sampled from a woman aged 60-75 years with COVID-19, enrolled during active disease. The CDR3 corresponds to CASSPGQGRVPGNTIYF. The DNA sequence is TGCGCCAGCAGCCCTGGACAGGGGAGGGTTCCGGGAAACACCATATATTTT.